This T cell receptor (beta chain) was obtained from a study of CD4 T cells in relation to SARS-CoV-2 and coronaviruses. TCRdb's copy holds only in-frame clones and misses some; the assay was immunoSEQ multiplex PCR. The sample includes tens of thousands of clones, 75% to 90% of them seen just once. On this clone: What it binds is unknown.

This clonotype was sampled from an adult with COVID-19. Source material: naive CD4+ T cells from PBMCs, cultured in vitro. Subset denoted: naive CD4+ T cells isolated by negative enrichment.

DNA for the CDR3: TGTGCCAGCAGTTCCCCCGGACAGGGCCCTGCTTACTATGGCTACACCTTC. Translating it yields CASSSPGQGPAYYGYTF. The V and J genes are TRBV28 and TRBJ1-2, with TRBD1 matching over 8 bases. The trim removed 4 bases at V and 3 bases at J, leaving 13 bases unmatched. The CDR3 is 17 residues long. Per germline, CDR1 MDHEN and CDR2 SYDVKM.